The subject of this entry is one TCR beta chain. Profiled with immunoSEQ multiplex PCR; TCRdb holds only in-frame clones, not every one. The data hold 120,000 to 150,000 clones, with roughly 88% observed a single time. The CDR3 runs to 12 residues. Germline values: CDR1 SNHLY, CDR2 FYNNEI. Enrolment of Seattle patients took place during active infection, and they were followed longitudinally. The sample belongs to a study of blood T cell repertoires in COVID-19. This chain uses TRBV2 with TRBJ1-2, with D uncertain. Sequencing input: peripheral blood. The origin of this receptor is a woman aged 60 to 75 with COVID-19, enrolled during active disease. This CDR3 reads CGQVARDYGYTF. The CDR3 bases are TGTGGCCAGGTGGCCAGAGACTATGGCTACACCTTC.